This T cell receptor (beta chain) was recorded in a study of blood T cell repertoires in COVID-19. Across the study: Acute-phase and convalescent COVID-19 samples originated in the United States, Italy and Spain. Sources were T cells, B-cell-depleted T cells, or PBMCs; the material itself was cDNA or gDNA.

The authors' processing: Quantification of nucleated cells was approximated via reference gene primer amplification. Measured with immunoSEQ multiplex PCR; TCRdb has only the in-frame clones, and not every one. Clone size and V and J calls were adopted from that table, with D and trimming inferred from the DNA. This table has approximately 290,000 clones, more than 85% appearing once. The CDR3 covers 15 residues. With V trimmed by 4 bases and J by 2 bases, 4 bases remained unmatched. Germline V lookup: CDR1 GTSNPN, CDR2 SVGIG (reference sequence). Patients of the Seattle cohort, enrolled during active infection, were followed longitudinally.

The gene calls are TRBV30 and TRBJ2-1; 11 positions match TRBD2. Sequencing was carried out using peripheral blood. The clonotype was recovered from a woman in her twenties or thirties with COVID-19, enrolled during active disease. CDR3 in DNA: TGTGCCTGGACGACTAGCGGGAACCCCTACAATGAGCAGTTCTTC. Translating it yields CAWTTSGNPYNEQFF.